Listed below are T cell receptor beta chains from one sample, sequenced in a study of PD-L1 blockade in urothelial cancer. Assay used: immunoSEQ multiplex PCR; TCRdb lists only in-frame clones, some missing. This sample carries approximately 52,000 clones, less than 90% of them seen once, and the ten largest clones take around 14%. The sample in question was PBMCs, obtained around atezolizumab (anti-PD-L1) treatment. The source of these receptors is a man between 65 and 85 years old with urothelial cancer. The CDR3 runs from the conserved cysteine through the conserved F or W. A D gene is named only where the DNA matches it firmly. Clone size is given for some rows only: seen once, a few or many times, or a class if the clone is expanded.

d_call: -
clone_size: -
v_call: TRBV5-1
cdr3_length: 15
j_call: TRBJ2-1
cdr3_nt: TGCGCCAGCAGCTTAACGACTAGCTCCTACAATGAGCAGTTCTTC
cdr3_aa: CASSLTTSSYNEQFF

d_call: -
clone_size: -
v_call: TRBV6-1
cdr3_length: 13
j_call: TRBJ1-1
cdr3_nt: TGTGCCAGCCAGCCGGAGTTAGTCACTGAAGCTTTCTTT
cdr3_aa: CASQPELVTEAFF

d_call: TRBD2
clone_size: -
v_call: TRBV25-1
cdr3_length: 15
j_call: TRBJ2-1
cdr3_nt: TGTGCCAGCAGGGGACCTAGCGGGTCTTACAATGAGCAGTTCTTC
cdr3_aa: CASRGPSGSYNEQFF

d_call: -
clone_size: -
v_call: TRBV4-1
cdr3_length: 14
j_call: TRBJ1-5
cdr3_nt: TGCGCCAGCAGCCAAGATTCGGGTAATCAGCCCCAGCATTTT
cdr3_aa: CASSQDSGNQPQHF

d_call: TRBD1
clone_size: -
v_call: TRBV19
cdr3_length: 15
j_call: TRBJ1-4
cdr3_nt: TGTGCCAGTAGTACGCCGACAGGGGTGGAAGAAAAACTGTTTTTT
cdr3_aa: CASSTPTGVEEKLFF

d_call: TRBD1
clone_size: -
v_call: TRBV19
cdr3_length: 14
j_call: TRBJ1-1
cdr3_nt: TGTGCCAGTAGTCCCACGGACAGGGTGGCTGAAGCTTTCTTT
cdr3_aa: CASSPTDRVAEAFF

d_call: -
clone_size: -
v_call: TRBV5-1
cdr3_length: 14
j_call: TRBJ2-3
cdr3_nt: TGCGCCAGCAGCCCCGCCCGGGAAACAGATACGCAGTATTTT
cdr3_aa: CASSPARETDTQYF

d_call: -
clone_size: -
v_call: TRBV2
cdr3_length: 14
j_call: TRBJ1-2
cdr3_nt: TGTGCCAGCAGTGAGAAGGGGGAACTAAATGGCTACACCTTC
cdr3_aa: CASSEKGELNGYTF

d_call: TRBD2
clone_size: -
v_call: TRBV2
cdr3_length: 18
j_call: TRBJ2-1
cdr3_nt: TGTGCCAGCGGCAAAAAGTTTGAGGGACTAGCGGATTACAATGAGCAGTTCTTC
cdr3_aa: CASGKKFEGLADYNEQFF

d_call: TRBD1
clone_size: -
v_call: TRBV5-4
cdr3_length: 15
j_call: TRBJ1-2
cdr3_nt: TGTGCCAGCAGCCTACAGGGGGCTGCGAACTATGGCTACACCTTC
cdr3_aa: CASSLQGAANYGYTF

d_call: -
clone_size: -
v_call: TRBV10-2
cdr3_length: 13
j_call: TRBJ1-6
cdr3_nt: TGCGCCAGCAGCGGGGGGCCTAATTCACCCCTCCACTTT
cdr3_aa: CASSGGPNSPLHF

d_call: TRBD2
clone_size: -
v_call: TRBV9
cdr3_length: 13
j_call: TRBJ2-1
cdr3_nt: TGTGCCAGCAGCACCGGGACTAGCGGGCAGCAGTTCTTC
cdr3_aa: CASSTGTSGQQFF

d_call: -
clone_size: -
v_call: TRBV7-8
cdr3_length: 14
j_call: TRBJ1-3
cdr3_nt: TGTGCCAGCAGCTATAGGGGCTCTGGAAACACCATATATTTT
cdr3_aa: CASSYRGSGNTIYF

d_call: -
clone_size: -
v_call: TRBV18
cdr3_length: 13
j_call: TRBJ2-5
cdr3_nt: TGTGCCAGCTCACCGACTATGCAAGAGACCCAGTACTTC
cdr3_aa: CASSPTMQETQYF

d_call: TRBD2
clone_size: -
v_call: TRBV28
cdr3_length: 15
j_call: TRBJ2-7
cdr3_nt: TGTGCCAGCAGTGTACCGGGACTAGCGGGACCCGAGCAGTACTTC
cdr3_aa: CASSVPGLAGPEQYF

d_call: TRBD1
clone_size: -
v_call: TRBV30
cdr3_length: 14
j_call: TRBJ2-7
cdr3_nt: TGTGCCTGGAGTGCCGGACAGGGAACCTACGAGCAGTACTTC
cdr3_aa: CAWSAGQGTYEQYF

d_call: TRBD1
clone_size: -
v_call: TRBV6-1
cdr3_length: 11
j_call: TRBJ2-7
cdr3_nt: TGTGCCATTAGGACAGGGGTCGAGCAGTACTTC
cdr3_aa: CAIRTGVEQYF

d_call: -
clone_size: -
v_call: TRBV5-1
cdr3_length: 17
j_call: TRBJ2-6
cdr3_nt: TGCGCCAGCAGCTTGGGAACTGCCCCCTCTGGGGCCAACGTCCTGACTTTC
cdr3_aa: CASSLGTAPSGANVLTF

d_call: TRBD2
clone_size: -
v_call: TRBV6-5
cdr3_length: 16
j_call: TRBJ2-1
cdr3_nt: TGTGCCAGCAGTTACTGGCGGGAGGGCCTTGACAATGAGCAGTTCTTC
cdr3_aa: CASSYWREGLDNEQFF

d_call: -
clone_size: -
v_call: TRBV6-1
cdr3_length: 16
j_call: TRBJ2-5
cdr3_nt: TGTGCCAGCAGTGAAACGATAAGGGGGTACCAAGAGACCCAGTACTTC
cdr3_aa: CASSETIRGYQETQYF

d_call: TRBD1
clone_size: -
v_call: TRBV2
cdr3_length: 18
j_call: TRBJ1-5
cdr3_nt: TGTGCCAGCAGTAGCCCGACAGGGGCCGACCTTAGCAATCAGCCCCAGCATTTT
cdr3_aa: CASSSPTGADLSNQPQHF

d_call: -
clone_size: -
v_call: TRBV2
cdr3_length: 14
j_call: TRBJ2-2
cdr3_nt: TGTGCCAGCAGTGAAGGGGCAAACACCGGGGAGCTGTTTTTT
cdr3_aa: CASSEGANTGELFF

d_call: -
clone_size: once
v_call: TRBV2
cdr3_length: 16
j_call: TRBJ2-2
cdr3_nt: TGTGCCAGCAGTGAAGCATTGAGGGGGAGCACCGGGGAGCTGTTTTTT
cdr3_aa: CASSEALRGSTGELFF

d_call: TRBD1
clone_size: -
v_call: TRBV29-1
cdr3_length: 13
j_call: TRBJ2-5
cdr3_nt: TGCAGCGTGGAACAGGGGGCCCAAGAGACCCAGTACTTC
cdr3_aa: CSVEQGAQETQYF

d_call: TRBD2
clone_size: -
v_call: TRBV18
cdr3_length: 16
j_call: TRBJ2-3
cdr3_nt: TGTGCCAGCTCACCATGGGCAACTAGCGGGAGTGATACGCAGTATTTT
cdr3_aa: CASSPWATSGSDTQYF

d_call: -
clone_size: -
v_call: TRBV29-1
cdr3_length: 14
j_call: TRBJ2-5
cdr3_nt: TGCAGCGTCTCAATGGGGGGGCGTGTAGAGACCCAGTACTTC
cdr3_aa: CSVSMGGRVETQYF

d_call: TRBD2
clone_size: -
v_call: TRBV28
cdr3_length: 19
j_call: TRBJ2-1
cdr3_nt: TGTGCCAGCCCACCCGGACTAGCGGGAGGGCCCCTAAGGGACAATGAGCAGTTCTTC
cdr3_aa: CASPPGLAGGPLRDNEQFF

d_call: -
clone_size: -
v_call: TRBV9
cdr3_length: 14
j_call: TRBJ1-1
cdr3_nt: TGTGCCAGCAGCGTATCCCCAGGGGACACTGAAGCTTTCTTT
cdr3_aa: CASSVSPGDTEAFF

d_call: -
clone_size: -
v_call: TRBV7-8
cdr3_length: 12
j_call: TRBJ1-1
cdr3_nt: TGTGCCAGCAGCTCCCTGGGGGGGGAAGCTTTCTTT
cdr3_aa: CASSSLGGEAFF

d_call: -
clone_size: -
v_call: TRBV6-1
cdr3_length: 15
j_call: TRBJ2-7
cdr3_nt: TGTGCCAGCAGTGAATCGACAGCTCCGCCCCTCGAGCAGTACTTC
cdr3_aa: CASSESTAPPLEQYF

d_call: TRBD1
clone_size: -
v_call: TRBV5-6
cdr3_length: 15
j_call: TRBJ2-7
cdr3_nt: TGTGCCAGCAGCATGGGACAGGGGTCGCCCTACGAGCAGTACTTC
cdr3_aa: CASSMGQGSPYEQYF

d_call: TRBD1
clone_size: -
v_call: TRBV9
cdr3_length: 14
j_call: TRBJ2-7
cdr3_nt: TGTGCCAGCAGCGTTTTACCTACAGGGGGCGAGCAGTACTTC
cdr3_aa: CASSVLPTGGEQYF

d_call: -
clone_size: -
v_call: TRBV30
cdr3_length: 14
j_call: TRBJ2-7
cdr3_nt: TGTGCCTGGAGTGGGTCGTTTGGCCCCACCGAGCAGTACTTC
cdr3_aa: CAWSGSFGPTEQYF

d_call: -
clone_size: -
v_call: TRBV6-5
cdr3_length: 15
j_call: TRBJ2-5
cdr3_nt: TGTGCCAGCAGTTACACCTACTCGGGAAGCGAGACCCAGTACTTC
cdr3_aa: CASSYTYSGSETQYF

d_call: -
clone_size: -
v_call: TRBV7-9
cdr3_length: 13
j_call: TRBJ2-5
cdr3_nt: TGTGCCAGCAGCCCCCCTGTCGGGGAGACCCAGTACTTC
cdr3_aa: CASSPPVGETQYF

d_call: TRBD2
clone_size: -
v_call: TRBV5-1
cdr3_length: 14
j_call: TRBJ2-1
cdr3_nt: TGCGCCAGCAGCTTGGGGACTAGCGGGAGTTTCGAGTTCTTC
cdr3_aa: CASSLGTSGSFEFF

d_call: -
clone_size: -
v_call: TRBV2
cdr3_length: 14
j_call: TRBJ1-2
cdr3_nt: TGTGCCAGCACTCTGCAAGGGACACTCTATGGCTACACCTTC
cdr3_aa: CASTLQGTLYGYTF

d_call: -
clone_size: -
v_call: TRBV6-5
cdr3_length: 15
j_call: TRBJ1-5
cdr3_nt: TGTGCCAGCAGACCTGCCAGGGATAGCAATCAGCCCCAGCATTTT
cdr3_aa: CASRPARDSNQPQHF

d_call: -
clone_size: -
v_call: TRBV19
cdr3_length: 15
j_call: TRBJ2-5
cdr3_nt: TGTGCCAGTAGTATGATTGGACAGCTATGGGAGACCCAGTACTTC
cdr3_aa: CASSMIGQLWETQYF

d_call: TRBD1
clone_size: -
v_call: TRBV13
cdr3_length: 14
j_call: TRBJ2-3
cdr3_nt: TGTGCCAGCAGCCCGGACAGGGGGGACAGATACGCGTATTTT
cdr3_aa: CASSPDRGDRYAYF

d_call: -
clone_size: -
v_call: TRBV5-4
cdr3_length: 11
j_call: TRBJ2-1
cdr3_nt: TGTGCCAGCAGCTCGTACAATGAGCAGTTCTTC
cdr3_aa: CASSSYNEQFF

d_call: -
clone_size: -
v_call: TRBV16
cdr3_length: 15
j_call: TRBJ1-4
cdr3_nt: TGTGCCAGCAGCCAGTGGGAGGGAGAGAATGAAAAACTGTTTTTT
cdr3_aa: CASSQWEGENEKLFF

d_call: TRBD2
clone_size: -
v_call: TRBV5-1
cdr3_length: 15
j_call: TRBJ2-7
cdr3_nt: TGCGCCAGCAGATTGACTAGCGGGAGTTCCTACGAGCAGTACTTC
cdr3_aa: CASRLTSGSSYEQYF

d_call: -
clone_size: -
v_call: TRBV5-1
cdr3_length: 14
j_call: TRBJ1-2
cdr3_nt: TGCGCCAGCAGCTTGCAGGGCTCTAACTATGGCTACACCTTC
cdr3_aa: CASSLQGSNYGYTF

d_call: -
clone_size: once
v_call: TRBV2
cdr3_length: 15
j_call: TRBJ2-6
cdr3_nt: TGTGCCAGCAGTGATGGGACTTCTGGGGCCAACGTCCTGACTTTC
cdr3_aa: CASSDGTSGANVLTF

d_call: -
clone_size: -
v_call: TRBV30
cdr3_length: 11
j_call: TRBJ2-5
cdr3_nt: TGTGCCCGGCAGGACCAAGAGACCCAGTACTTC
cdr3_aa: CARQDQETQYF